This TCR beta chain was sequenced for a study of regulatory T cells in long-lasting Graves disease. On the study more broadly: The definition of persistent Graves' disease was over 5 years of antithyroid drugs with positive TSH receptor antibodies.

Germline V gene sequence: CDR1 SGHAT, CDR2 FQNNGV. The V gene end was trimmed by 2 bases and the J gene end by 4 bases; junction bases not matched to a gene: 7. CDR3 length equals 15 residues. To make TCR beta libraries, researchers used iRepertoire HTBI primers and Arm-PCR of CDR3 regions. From the multiplex PCR reads, TCRdb called clonotypes with MiXCR, one entry per CDR3 protein. Of under 500,000 distinct CDR3 sequences in the sample, around 20% were seen once. This clonotype was detected a few times. Its antigen is unknown. No conserved phenylalanine or tryptophan ends this CDR3, so it is likely a read error. Findings and limits, study-wide: Whereas 966 public clonotypes were shared by new patients, persistent patients shared more, at some 3,000. Among samples with persistent disease, TRBV28, TRBJ1-2 and TRBJ2-5 were favored.

Time point defined: persistent/refractory GD, antithyroid drugs over 5 years with positive TRAb. RNA from PBMCs was the source of the TCR library. This clonotype was sampled from a female donor with Graves disease. The chain recombines TRBV11-2 with TRBJ2-7, with 8 bases fitting TRBD2. Sample: peripheral blood mononuclear cells (PBMCs), taken when the disease was refractory, from a patient treated with antithyroid drugs. CDR3 sequence: CASSLYGAGDYEQYL. CDR3 in DNA: TGTGCCAGCAGCTTATATGGAGCGGGAGATTACGAGCAGTACCTC.